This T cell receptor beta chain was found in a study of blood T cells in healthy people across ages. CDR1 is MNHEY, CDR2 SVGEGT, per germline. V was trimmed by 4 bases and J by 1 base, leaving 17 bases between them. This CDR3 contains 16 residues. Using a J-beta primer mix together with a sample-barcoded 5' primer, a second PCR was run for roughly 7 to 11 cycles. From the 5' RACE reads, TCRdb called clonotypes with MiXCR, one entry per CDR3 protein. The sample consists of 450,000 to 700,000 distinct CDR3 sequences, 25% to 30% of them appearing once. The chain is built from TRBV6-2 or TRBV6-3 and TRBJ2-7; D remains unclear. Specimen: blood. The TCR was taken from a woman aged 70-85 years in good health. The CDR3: CASSFHTRAVSYEQYF. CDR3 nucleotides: TGTGCCAGCAGTTTTCACACAAGAGCAGTATCCTACGAGCAGTACTTC.